What follows are 26 T cell receptor beta chains derived from one specimen sequenced in a study of CD8+ T cells in alopecia areata. Once RNA had been extracted, it was reverse transcribed into cDNA to act as the sequencing template. The table came from immunoSEQ multiplex PCR; TCRdb's copy has only in-frame clones and leaves some out. This sample has 150,000 to 180,000 clones, with around 55% found just once. Here the sequenced sample was CD8+ T cells sorted from blood, taken at week 0. These receptors all stem from a human donor with alopecia areata.

About this clone itself: The junction and the germline gene differ at one end; a read error may be behind it. V usage is TRBV2 and J usage is TRBJ1-5; unclear D gene. Germline CDR1 reads SNHLY; CDR2 reads FYNNEI. CDR3 size: 13 residues. CDR3 in DNA: TGTGCCAGCACTGAAGGTGCTTCTCAGCCCCAGCATTTT. Translated, it gives CASTEGASQPQHF. The complete variable domain, with remaining parts taken from reference TRBV2 and TRBJ1-5, reads EPEVTQTPSHQVTQMGQEVILRCVPISNHLYFYWYRQILGQKVEFLVSFYNNEISEKSEIFDDQFSVERPDGSNFTLKIRSTKLEDSAMYFCASTEGASQPQHFGDGTRLSIL.

The chain joins TRBV27 to TRBJ2-1; D perhaps matches TRBD1 (6 bases). The V gene's germline CDR1 is MNHEY and CDR2 SMNVEV (reference sequence). CDR3 length: 16 residues. Trimming took 3 bases from V and 3 from J, leaving 15 bases between them. The DNA for the CDR3 is TGTGCCAGCAGTTTGTCTCAGGGGACAATCTACAATGAGCAGTTCTTC. It encodes CASSLSQGTIYNEQFF.

Comment on this clone: This may arise from a read error, as a much more abundant clone is one base away. Other DNA sequences of this sample code for an identical CDR3. This chain joins TRBV5-6 and TRBJ2-2; the D is unclear. Germline-derived CDR1 and CDR2 are SGHDT and YYEEEE. CDR3 length equals 12 residues. V gave up 2 bases and J gave up 4 bases, with 3 bases separating them. The CDR3 DNA follows: TGTGCCAGCAGCTTAGCCACCGGGGAGCTGTTTTTT. Translated: CASSLATGELFF.

The chain carries TRBV20-1 and TRBJ2-3; D is undetermined. Trimming removed 3 bases from V and 2 bases from J, with 3 bases in between. CDR3 length: 11 amino acids. Germline V gene sequence: CDR1 DFQATT, CDR2 SNEGSKA (reference sequence). CDR3 in amino acids: CSARSTDTQYF. The CDR3, as DNA: TGCAGTGCTAGGTCCACAGATACGCAGTATTTT.

The rearrangement joins TRBV9 to TRBJ2-2; 8 bases are a match to TRBD2. This CDR3 contains 15 residues. V shed 1 base, J shed 6 bases, and the junction held 5 bases outside the gene matches. The germline CDR1 and CDR2 sequences are SGDLS and YYNGEE. The CDR3 DNA reads TGTGCCAGCAGCGTAAGCGGGGGTACCGCCGGGGAGCTGTTTTTT. Translation: CASSVSGGTAGELFF.

This chain joins TRBV29-1 and TRBJ2-5; D gene ambiguous. This CDR3 has 13 residues. Germline loops: CDR1 SQVTM, CDR2 ANQGSEA. V lost 3 bases and J lost 4, with 12 bases in between. The CDR3 loop is CSVEGPNGETQYF. The CDR3 DNA follows: TGCAGCGTTGAGGGTCCCAACGGAGAGACCCAGTACTTC.

V is TRBV30 and J is TRBJ2-7; D is unclear. The V and J ends lost 3 bases and 7 bases respectively, with 10 bases between them. The length of the CDR3 is 11 residues. Germline values: CDR1 GTSNPN, CDR2 SVGIG (reference sequence). This chain's CDR3 is CAWREAQEQYF. As DNA, the CDR3 is TGTGCCTGGAGAGAGGCGCAGGAGCAGTACTTC. The complete variable domain, with remaining parts taken from reference TRBV30 and TRBJ2-7, reads SQTIHQWPATLVQPVGSPLSLECTVEGTSNPNLYWYRQAAGRGLQLLFYSVGIGQISSEVPQNLSASRPQDRQFILSSKKLLLSDSGFYLCAWREAQEQYFGPGTRLTVT.

The rearrangement joins TRBV25-1 to TRBJ1-6, with D possibly TRBD1 on 6 matching bases. Germline assignment: CDR1 MGHDK and CDR2 SYGVNS. V gave up 7 bases and J gave up 9 bases, with 13 bases separating them. The CDR3 length is 13 residues. CDR3: CASTEGVGSPLHF. In DNA form, the CDR3 reads TGTGCCAGCACAGAGGGGGTGGGTTCACCCCTCCACTTT.

In regard to this clone: An end of the junction differs from the germline gene, which may be a read error. This sample also contains other DNA sequences that code for the same CDR3. The rearrangement uses TRBV30 and TRBJ2-7; possibly TRBD1 for D (6 bases). The CDR3 has 12 amino acids. Germline V gene data show CDR1 as GTSNPN and CDR2 as SVGIG (reference sequence). Here the CDR3 DNA reads TGTGCCTGGAGGAGGACAGCCTATGAGCAGTACTTC. Its protein product is CAWRRTAYEQYF.

This rearrangement joins TRBV28 to TRBJ2-1; no firm D call. The V end was cut by 5 bases, the J end by 0 bases, with 11 bases between. The germline V gene encodes CDR1 MDHEN and CDR2 SYDVKM. The CDR3 sequence is 15 residues long. CDR3 residues: CASSQVDPSYNEQFF. In DNA form, the CDR3 reads TGTGCCAGCAGTCAAGTGGACCCCTCCTACAATGAGCAGTTCTTC.

In this sample, this clone turned up a few times. This chain joins TRBV6-4 and TRBJ1-1; D is perhaps TRBD1 (6 bases). CDR3 length equals 13 residues. V gave up 11 bases and J gave up 4 bases, with 17 bases separating them. Germline lookup yields CDR1 MRHNA and CDR2 SNTAGT. The CDR3 DNA sequence: TGTGCCTCGGGCGGGGGGCTCGGCACTGAAGCTTTCTTT. Translated: CASGGGLGTEAFF.

The chain is built from TRBV7-2 and TRBJ2-7; D assignment may be TRBD1 or TRBD2 (5 bases each). From germline, CDR1 is SGHTA and CDR2 FQGNSA. V was cut by 7 bases and J by 3 bases, with 16 bases left in between. The length of the CDR3 is 14 residues. The CDR3 is CASMTGHTDYEQYF. The CDR3 region has the DNA TGTGCCAGCATGACGGGGCACACGGACTACGAGCAGTACTTC.

The chain links TRBV29-1 to TRBJ1-1, with a possible D match to TRBD1 (6 bases). The CDR3 has 17 residues. The V gene's germline CDR1 is SQVTM and CDR2 ANQGSEA. V lost 1 base and J 4 bases, leaving 22 bases between the germline ends. CDR3: CSVEGLAWVTGSTEAFF. CDR3 DNA sequence: TGCAGCGTTGAAGGTCTTGCATGGGTAACAGGGAGCACTGAAGCTTTCTTT.

This clone was observed a single time. The rearrangement joins TRBV5-6 to TRBJ1-1; weak D call: TRBD1 (6 bases). The CDR3 runs 14 residues. V was cut by 4 bases and J by 4 bases, with 14 bases left in between. Germline V gives CDR1 SGHDT, CDR2 YYEEEE. The CDR3 loop is CASSPTGSGTEAFF. For the CDR3, the DNA is TGTGCCAGCAGCCCGACAGGTTCGGGCACTGAAGCTTTCTTT.

The chain carries TRBV29-1 and TRBJ2-3; D perhaps matches TRBD2 (6 bases). The CDR3 loop spans 16 amino acids. The germline CDR1 and CDR2 sequences are SQVTM and ANQGSEA. The V end lost 2 bases, the J end lost 0 bases, and 15 bases lay between the germline ends. CDR3 protein: CSVELGGRGSTDTQYF. DNA for the CDR3: TGCAGCGTTGAATTAGGTGGGCGGGGTAGCACAGATACGCAGTATTTT.

This clone has only a few counts. The chain carries TRBV29-1 and TRBJ1-2, with D tentatively TRBD1 (6 bases). With 2 bases removed from V and 7 bases from J, the gap between germline ends came to 8 bases. The CDR3 totals 11 residues. In germline, CDR1 is SQVTM, CDR2 ANQGSEA. In DNA form, the CDR3 reads TGCAGCGTTGAACGGGGGGCTGGCTACACCTTC. Protein sequence: CSVERGAGYTF.

This clone has only a few counts. The CDR3 reads CAWPQGNNEQFF. For the CDR3, the DNA is TGTGCCTGGCCTCAGGGAAACAATGAGCAGTTCTTC. V and J are TRBV30 and TRBJ2-1, with a possible D match to TRBD1 (5 bases). CDR3 length: 12 residues. Trimming stripped 5 bases from V and 5 bases from J, with 10 bases between. The germline V gene encodes CDR1 GTSNPN and CDR2 SVGIG (reference sequence).

J is TRBJ2-7 and V is TRBV30; TRBD1 might be the D (5 bases). The CDR3 is 13 amino acids. V was clipped by 0 bases and J by 2 bases, with 8 bases between them. From germline, CDR1 is GTSNPN and CDR2 SVGIG (reference sequence). CDR3 sequence (DNA): TGTGCCTGGAGTGTAGTACAGGCCTACGAGCAGTACTTC. This gives the protein CAWSVVQAYEQYF.

This chain connects TRBV19 to TRBJ2-5; D is uncertain. CDR1 is LNHDA and CDR2 is SQIVND in the germline V gene (reference sequence). Trimming stripped 4 bases from V and 5 bases from J, with 8 bases between. The CDR3 has 12 residues. The CDR3, as DNA: TGTGCCAGTAGTAAAAGTTTCGAGACCCAGTACTTC. Translation gives CASSKSFETQYF.

The table lists this clone with a few counts. The CDR3 nucleotides are TGTGCCAGCTCAGCCGGGACAACGCGAAATGAGCAGTTCTTC. Its translation is CASSAGTTRNEQFF. The chain couples TRBV18 to TRBJ2-1; possible D gene TRBD1, 6 bases. V lost 5 bases and J lost 7, with 15 bases in between. Germline lookup yields CDR1 KGHSH and CDR2 LQKENI. The CDR3 contains 14 residues. Variable domain in full (rest from reference TRBV18 and TRBJ2-1): NAGVMQNPRHLVRRRGQEARLRCSPMKGHSHVYWYRQLPEEGLKFMVYLQKENIIDESGMPKERFSAEFPKEGPSILRIQQVVRGDSAAYFCASSAGTTRNEQFFGPGTRLTVL.

Points on this clone: A read error may explain this, as a much larger clone is one base away. Other DNA sequences in this sample translate to the same CDR3. V usage is TRBV15 and J usage is TRBJ2-5; TRBD1 aligns across 7 bases. Germline CDR1 LNHNV, CDR2 YYDKDF (reference sequence). There are 14 residues in the CDR3. V gave up 0 bases and J gave up 3 bases; unmatched junction bases: 1. DNA of the CDR3: TGTGCCACCAGCAGAGATGGGACAGAAGAGACCCAGTACTTC. Amino acids: CATSRDGTEETQYF.

CDR3 loop: CASSPGESNGYTF. CDR3 DNA sequence: TGTGCCAGCAGCCCAGGGGAGTCGAATGGCTACACCTTC. J is TRBJ1-2 and V is TRBV9, with D maybe TRBD1 (6 bases). This CDR3 contains 13 residues. Deletions cut 4 bases from V and 6 bases from J, with 13 bases between. Germline-derived CDR1 and CDR2 are SGDLS and YYNGEE.

The V and J genes are TRBV13 and TRBJ2-2; D is unclear. V lost 5 bases and J 6 bases, leaving 10 bases between the germline ends. CDR3 length: 13 residues. Germline V gives CDR1 PRHDT, CDR2 FYEKMQ (reference sequence). As DNA, the CDR3 is TGTGCCAGCAGCACCGGTCCAGCCGGGGAGCTGTTTTTT. Translation: CASSTGPAGELFF.

The V and J genes are TRBV13 and TRBJ2-3; the D is unclear. Germline V gene lookup returns CDR1 PRHDT and CDR2 FYEKMQ (reference sequence). Trimming shortened V by 3 bases and J by 2 bases, and 12 bases separated the two germline ends. The CDR3 runs 15 residues. CDR3 region: CASSFPRNLTDTQYF. DNA of the CDR3: TGTGCCAGCAGCTTCCCTCGAAACCTCACAGATACGCAGTATTTT.

The genes are TRBV19 and TRBJ1-6; D gene uncertain. CDR3 length equals 13 residues. Germline values: CDR1 LNHDA, CDR2 SQIVND (reference sequence). The V end lost 5 bases, the J end lost 6 bases, and 8 bases lay between the germline ends. CDR3: CASSFGLNSPLHF. The DNA of the CDR3 is TGTGCCAGTAGTTTCGGACTTAATTCACCCCTCCACTTT.

For the CDR3, the DNA is TGTGCCTGGAGTGAGAGTAGGGGTTATGGAGGCTACACCTTC. Amino acids: CAWSESRGYGGYTF. The V and J genes are TRBV30 and TRBJ1-2; TRBD1 is a possible D gene (5 bases). Germline V gene lookup returns CDR1 GTSNPN and CDR2 SVGIG (reference sequence). CDR3 length: 14 residues. Deletions cut 1 base from V and 8 bases from J, with 17 bases between.